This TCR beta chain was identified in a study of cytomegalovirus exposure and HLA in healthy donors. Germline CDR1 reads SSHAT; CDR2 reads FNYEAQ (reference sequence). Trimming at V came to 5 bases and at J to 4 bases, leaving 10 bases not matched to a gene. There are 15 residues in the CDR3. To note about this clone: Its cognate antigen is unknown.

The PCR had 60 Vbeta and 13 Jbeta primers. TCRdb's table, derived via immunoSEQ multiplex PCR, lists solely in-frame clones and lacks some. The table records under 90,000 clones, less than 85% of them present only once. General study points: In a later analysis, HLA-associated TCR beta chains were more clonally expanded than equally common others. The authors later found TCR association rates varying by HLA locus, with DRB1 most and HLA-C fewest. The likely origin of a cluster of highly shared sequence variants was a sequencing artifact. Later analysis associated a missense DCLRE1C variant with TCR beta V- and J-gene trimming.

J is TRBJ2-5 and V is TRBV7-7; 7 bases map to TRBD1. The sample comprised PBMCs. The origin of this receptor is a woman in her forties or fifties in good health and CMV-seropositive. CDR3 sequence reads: CASSLIRDRGETQYF. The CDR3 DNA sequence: TGTGCCAGCAGCCTTATCCGGGACAGAGGAGAGACCCAGTACTTC.